This T cell receptor beta chain was identified during a study of control samples from healthy donors and cancer patients. The data were produced by immunoSEQ multiplex PCR, yet TCRdb's version contains in-frame clones alone and is incomplete. Here the sample spans about 120,000 clones, roughly 89% being singletons. The CDR3 has 13 amino acids. Germline-derived CDR1 and CDR2 are DFQATT and SNEGSKA (reference sequence). Trimming removed 3 bases from V and 2 bases from J, with 8 bases in between. Source material: blood. The sequence derives from a man under 40 in good health. The chain combines TRBV20-1 with TRBJ1-5; perhaps TRBD1 as D (5 bases). DNA of the CDR3: TGCAGTGCTAGTGGGGGTGGCAATCAGCCCCAGCATTTT. It yields the protein CSASGGGNQPQHF.